Here is one T cell receptor beta chain with its context. The CDR3 runs 14 residues. Germline-derived CDR1 and CDR2 are MGHDK and SYGVNS. Trimming shortened V by 2 bases and J by 2 bases, and 8 bases separated the two germline ends. This record comes from a study of CD8 T cells in Susac syndrome. Sequencing of TCR beta was performed on blood CD8+ and CD4+ T cells. Reverse transcription of roughly 0.5 to 1 ug RNA was performed with random hexamers. An immunoSEQ multiplex PCR generated amplified TCR beta CDR3 products spanning 54 Vbeta and 13 Jbeta. TCRdb re-analysed the immunoSEQ multiplex PCR reads in MiXCR, keeping a single row per CDR3 protein. The repertoire holds some 450,000 distinct CDR3 sequences, with more than 80% as singletons.

This sequence joins TRBV25-1 and TRBJ2-3; D is unclear. The sequenced sample was CD8+ T cells from PBMCs. The clonotype comes from a human donor with multiple sclerosis. Written as DNA, the CDR3 is TGTGCCAGCAGTGAACAGGCAGCCACAGATACGCAGTATTTT. This gives the protein CASSEQAATDTQYF. Drawing the rest from reference TRBV25-1 and TRBJ2-3, the complete variable domain is EADIYQTPRYLVIGTGKKITLECSQTMGHDKMYWYQQDPGMELHLIHYSYGVNSTEKGDLSSESTVSRIRTEHFPLTLESARPSHTSQYLCASSEQAATDTQYFGPGTRLTVL.